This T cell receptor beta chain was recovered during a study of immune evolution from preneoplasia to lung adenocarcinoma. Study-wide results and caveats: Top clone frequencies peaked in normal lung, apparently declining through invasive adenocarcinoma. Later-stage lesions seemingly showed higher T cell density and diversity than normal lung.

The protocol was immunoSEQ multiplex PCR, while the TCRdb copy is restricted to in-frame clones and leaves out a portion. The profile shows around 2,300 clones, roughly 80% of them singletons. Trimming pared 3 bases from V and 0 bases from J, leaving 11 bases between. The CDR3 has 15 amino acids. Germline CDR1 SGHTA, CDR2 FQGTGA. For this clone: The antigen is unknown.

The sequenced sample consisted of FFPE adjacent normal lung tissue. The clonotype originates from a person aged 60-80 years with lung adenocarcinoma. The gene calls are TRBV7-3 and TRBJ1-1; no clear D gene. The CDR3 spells CASSLVAGMNTEAFF. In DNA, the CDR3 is TGTGCCAGCAGCTTGGTTGCGGGCATGAACACTGAAGCTTTCTTT.